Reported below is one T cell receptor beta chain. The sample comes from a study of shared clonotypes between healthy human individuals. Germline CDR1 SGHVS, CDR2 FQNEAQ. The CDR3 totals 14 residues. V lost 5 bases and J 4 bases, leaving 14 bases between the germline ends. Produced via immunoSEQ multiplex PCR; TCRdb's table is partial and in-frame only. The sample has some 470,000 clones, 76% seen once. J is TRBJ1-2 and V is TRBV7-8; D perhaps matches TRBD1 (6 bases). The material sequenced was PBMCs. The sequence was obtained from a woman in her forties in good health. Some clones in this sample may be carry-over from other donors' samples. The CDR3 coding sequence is TGTGCCAGCAGCAAGAACAGGGATGGCTATGGCTACACCTTC. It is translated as CASSKNRDGYGYTF.